This TCR beta chain stems from a study of OX40 agonist ivuxolimab in advanced cancers. Study context: Ivuxolimab, an antibody acting as an agonist of OX40 (CD134), was used to treat patients. From 23 to 79 years was the age range, with a mean of about 54 years, and over 70% were male. Study-level points and caveats: In the 0.1-3.0 mg/kg groups, partial responders showed among the lowest expansion. Among the nonresponders, some also had low normalized T-cell clonal expansion.

Worth noting for this clone: The antigen remains unidentified.

Generated by immunoSEQ multiplex PCR, the TCRdb table keeps only in-frame clones and is missing some. The table includes 65,000 to 95,000 clones, about 86% detected once. CDR3 length: 15 residues. From germline, CDR1 is SNHLY and CDR2 FYNNEI. The trim removed 6 bases at V and 4 bases at J, leaving 10 bases unmatched. This chain joins TRBV2 and TRBJ2-5, with TRBD1 matching 8 bases. Sample: CD4+ or CD8+ T cells sorted from blood, taken in a trial of the OX40 agonist ivuxolimab. The sequence was collected from an adult with an advanced solid tumor such as melanoma, head and neck, liver or kidney cancer. The CDR3 loop reads CASRQGARWGETQYF. The CDR3, as DNA: TGTGCCAGCAGGCAGGGGGCGCGATGGGGAGAGACCCAGTACTTC.